These T cell receptor beta chains were read from a single sample in a study of CD8+ T cells in alopecia areata. Here immunoSEQ multiplex PCR was the method, and the copy in TCRdb shows in-frame clones only, minus some. The sample contains under 350,000 clones, roughly 64% of which appear only once. Specimen: CD4+ T cells sorted from blood, collected at week 24, from a patient treated with tofacitinib. The source is a human donor with alopecia areata. CDR3s include the opening cysteine and the closing phenylalanine or tryptophan. A D gene is named only where the DNA matches it firmly. Size values are once, few and many counts, or a class for expanded clones, and some rows have none.

.	TRBJ2-2	TRBD1	TRBV7-2	TGTGCCAGCAGCCCGAGACAGGGGCCCGGGGAGCTGTTTTTT	CASSPRQGPGELFF
once	TRBJ2-2	.	TRBV29-1	TGCAGCGTTGAGGGGACACCCGCGAACACCGGGGAGCTGTTTTTT	CSVEGTPANTGELFF
.	TRBJ2-3	.	TRBV7-2	TGTGCCAGCAGCTTAGGGGGACTCTCCTCTGATACGCAGTATTTT	CASSLGGLSSDTQYF
.	TRBJ1-2	.	TRBV25-1	TGTGCCAGCAGTGCCCAGGAGAACTATGGCTACACCTTC	CASSAQENYGYTF
once	TRBJ2-1	.	TRBV5-4	TGTGCCAGCAGCTTGGAGGGGGACGGCTACAATGAGCAGTTCTTC	CASSLEGDGYNEQFF
.	TRBJ2-5	.	TRBV5-1	TGCGCCAGCAGCACGGGGACAAGGTACTTC	CASSTGTRYF
.	TRBJ1-5	.	TRBV4-2	TGTGCCAGCAGCCAAGGTCAAACAGGAATCAATCAGCCCCAGCATTTT	CASSQGQTGINQPQHF
.	TRBJ1-3	.	TRBV30	TGTGCCTGGAGTGTAAAGAGGGCGGCTGGAAACACCATATATTTT	CAWSVKRAAGNTIYF
.	TRBJ2-5	.	TRBV20-1	TGCAGTGCTAGTTCGGCGACCCAGTACTTC	CSASSATQYF
.	TRBJ2-5	TRBD1	TRBV4-1	TGCGCCAGCAGCCAAGGAACAGGGGGCAGGGAGACCCAGTACTTC	CASSQGTGGRETQYF
.	TRBJ2-3	.	TRBV2	TGTGCCAGCAGTGAAGAGGGCAGGATGAGCACAGATACGCAGTATTTT	CASSEEGRMSTDTQYF
.	TRBJ1-1	.	TRBV7-2	TGTGCCAGCAGCCGCTCGGGCGGGGGCTCCTTTGAAGCTTTCTTT	CASSRSGGGSFEAFF
.	TRBJ2-1	.	TRBV29-1	TGCAGCGTTGTTGGGTCCAGGGCGAATGAGCAGTTCTTC	CSVVGSRANEQFF
.	TRBJ2-7	.	TRBV4-1	TGCGCCAGCAGCCCGAATGATCCCCCTCACGAGCAGTACTTC	CASSPNDPPHEQYF
.	TRBJ2-7	.	TRBV19	TGTGCCAGTAGTATTGAGGTAAAATCCTACGAGCAGTACTTC	CASSIEVKSYEQYF
.	TRBJ2-5	TRBD1	TRBV10-3	TGTGCCATCAGTTTCACCTCCAGGGGGGAGACCCAGTACTTC	CAISFTSRGETQYF
.	TRBJ2-1	TRBD2	TRBV15	TGTGCCACCAGCCAGATAGCGGGGACGAGGTACAATGAGCAGTTCTTC	CATSQIAGTRYNEQFF
few	TRBJ2-7	.	TRBV7-9	TGTGCCAGCAGCTTAAGTGGCCACGAGCAGTACTTC	CASSLSGHEQYF